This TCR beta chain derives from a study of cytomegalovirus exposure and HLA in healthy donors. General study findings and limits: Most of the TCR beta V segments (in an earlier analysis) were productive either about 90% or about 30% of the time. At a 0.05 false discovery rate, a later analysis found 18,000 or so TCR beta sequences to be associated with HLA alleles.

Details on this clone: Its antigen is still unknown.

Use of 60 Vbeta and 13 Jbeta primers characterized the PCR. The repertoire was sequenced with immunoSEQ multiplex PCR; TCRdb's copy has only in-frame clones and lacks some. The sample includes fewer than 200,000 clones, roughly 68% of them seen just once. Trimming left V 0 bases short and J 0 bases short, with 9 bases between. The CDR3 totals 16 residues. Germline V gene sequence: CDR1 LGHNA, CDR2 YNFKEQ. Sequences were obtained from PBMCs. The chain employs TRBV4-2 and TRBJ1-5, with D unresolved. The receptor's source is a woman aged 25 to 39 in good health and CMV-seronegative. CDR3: CASSQDNVYSNQPQHF. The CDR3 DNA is TGTGCCAGCAGCCAAGACAACGTCTATAGCAATCAGCCCCAGCATTTT.